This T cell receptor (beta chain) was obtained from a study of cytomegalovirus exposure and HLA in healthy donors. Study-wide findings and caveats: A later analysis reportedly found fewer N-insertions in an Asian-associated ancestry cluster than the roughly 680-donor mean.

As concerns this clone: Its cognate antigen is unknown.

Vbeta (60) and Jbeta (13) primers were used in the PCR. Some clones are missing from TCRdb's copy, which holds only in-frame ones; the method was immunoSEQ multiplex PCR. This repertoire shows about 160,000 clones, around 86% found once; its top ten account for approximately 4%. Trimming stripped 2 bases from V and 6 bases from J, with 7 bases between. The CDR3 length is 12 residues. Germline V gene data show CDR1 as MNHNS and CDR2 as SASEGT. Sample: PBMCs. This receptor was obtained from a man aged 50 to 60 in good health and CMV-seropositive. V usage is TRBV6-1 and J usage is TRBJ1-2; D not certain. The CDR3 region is CASSELGNGYTF. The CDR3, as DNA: TGTGCCAGCAGTGAACTAGGAAATGGCTACACCTTC.